Listed below are T cell receptor beta chains from one sample, sequenced in a study of read filtering for tumor transcriptome and immune sequencing. One entry per CDR3 protein results from TCRdb running MiXCR on the reads. The sample includes approximately 90,000 distinct CDR3 sequences, approximately 13% of them seen just once. The sequencing input was a population of CD138-negative cells sorted from bone marrow. These receptors originate from a donor aged 40 or older with multiple myeloma. Each CDR3 is given with its conserved first and last residue. A D gene is named only where the DNA matches it firmly. Only part of the rows carry a size: once, few, many, or a class if the clone is expanded.

d_call j_call v_call clone_size cdr3_aa cdr3_nt
. TRBJ2-3 TRBV5-1 many CASSLAIGDTQYF TGCGCCAGCAGCTTGGCCATCGGGGATACGCAGTATTTT
. TRBJ1-1 TRBV20-1 few CSSRRGEGTEAFF TGCAGTTCCCGCAGGGGCGAGGGCACTGAAGCTTTCTTT
TRBD2 TRBJ2-7 TRBV14 many CASSQVRGSGSQYEQYF TGTGCCAGCAGCCAAGTACGTGGTAGCGGGAGTCAGTACGAGCAGTACTTC
. TRBJ2-3 TRBV20-1 many CSARPTLGPDTQYF TGCAGTGCTAGGCCCACTCTGGGCCCAGATACGCAGTATTTT
. TRBJ1-2 TRBV27 many CASSRGYTF TGTGCCAGCAGTCGTGGCTACACCTTC
. TRBJ2-7 TRBV5-1 many CASSLSWNSYEQYF TGCGCCAGCAGCTTATCGTGGAATTCCTACGAGCAGTACTTC
. TRBJ1-1 TRBV19 many CASRLVRGTEAFF TGTGCCAGTAGACTTGTTCGCGGAACTGAAGCTTTCTTT
. TRBJ2-7 TRBV18 few CASSSWGSSYEQYF TGTGCCAGCTCTTCATGGGGTAGCTCCTACGAGCAGTACTTC
TRBD2 TRBJ2-3 TRBV7-3 many CASSLGTSGRDTQYF TGTGCCAGCAGCTTGGGGACTAGCGGGAGGGATACGCAGTATTTT
. TRBJ2-7 TRBV20-1 many CSATAGANYEQYF TGCAGTGCTACGGCGGGGGCAAACTACGAGCAGTACTTC
. TRBJ1-5 TRBV30 many CAWSVGPYNQPQHF TGTGCCTGGAGTGTAGGACCATACAATCAGCCCCAGCATTTT
TRBD1 TRBJ1-4 TRBV11-1 many CASRRTGGEKLFF TGTGCCAGCAGGAGGACAGGTGGTGAAAAACTGTTTTTT
. TRBJ2-2 TRBV20-1 . CSARVSAGELLF TGCAGTGCTAGAGTAAGCGCCGGGGAGCTGCTTTTT
. TRBJ2-1 TRBV12-3/TRBV12-4 many CASSFGQQNNEQFF TGTGCCAGCAGTTTCGGACAGCAAAACAATGAGCAGTTCTTC
. TRBJ2-3 TRBV29-1 many CSVSTGRGTDTQYF TGCAGCGTTTCCACAGGGCGAGGGACAGATACGCAGTATTTT
. TRBJ2-7 TRBV5-1 many CASSLGVVHGLYEQYF TGCGCCAGCAGCTTGGGGGTAGTCCATGGTCTCTACGAGCAGTACTTC
TRBD1 TRBJ2-5 TRBV29-1 many CSGTGVNQETQYF TGCAGCGGAACAGGGGTCAACCAAGAGACCCAGTACTTC
TRBD1 TRBJ1-2 TRBV29-1 many CSVLGQGDYGYTF TGCAGCGTTCTAGGACAGGGTGACTATGGCTACACCTTC
. TRBJ2-1 TRBV20-1 . CSADDRSYNEQFF TGCAGTGCCGATGACAGGTCCTACAATGAGCAGTTCTTC
. TRBJ1-5 TRBV27 many CASGANQPQHF TGTGCCAGTGGGGCTAATCAGCCCCAGCATTTT
TRBD2 TRBJ2-1 TRBV7-2 many CASSRREAGAYNEQFF TGTGCCAGCAGCCGGCGGGAGGCGGGGGCCTACAATGAGCAGTTCTTC
TRBD1 TRBJ1-5 TRBV7-2 many CASSFGQGSNQPQHF TGTGCTAGCAGCTTCGGACAGGGGAGCAATCAGCCCCAGCATTTT
. TRBJ1-1 TRBV11-3 . CASSFRERTEAFF TGTGCCAGCAGCTTCAGGGAGAGGACTGAAGCTTTCTTT
. TRBJ1-3 TRBV20-1 few CSAGDSANSGNTIYF TGCAGTGCTGGTGACAGCGCAAACTCTGGAAACACCATATATTTT
. TRBJ1-1 TRBV29-1 few CSGAGPANTEAFF TGCAGCGGGGCGGGACCGGCGAACACTGAAGCTTTCTTT
TRBD2 TRBJ2-2 TRBV6-5 . CASRLLAGQPTGELFF TGTGCCAGCAGACTTCTAGCGGGACAACCTACCGGGGAGCTGTTTTTT
TRBD1 TRBJ2-7 TRBV6-5 many CASSYRPGTGIYEQYF TGTGCCAGCAGTTACCGCCCCGGGACAGGGATATACGAGCAGTACTTC
. TRBJ2-2 TRBV19 many CASSIQGLTGELFF TGTGCCAGTAGTATCCAGGGGCTCACCGGGGAGCTGTTTTTT
. TRBJ2-7 TRBV6-2/TRBV6-3 . CASSNPEGYEQYF TGTGCCAGCAGCAACCCCGAGGGCTACGAGCAGTACTTC
TRBD1 TRBJ2-7 TRBV4-1 many CASSRGQGAYEQYF TGCGCCAGCAGCCGCGGACAGGGGGCATACGAGCAGTACTTC
. TRBJ1-1 TRBV20-1 many CSATGILLSEAFF TGCAGTGCTACGGGGATCTTGTTGAGTGAAGCTTTCTTT
TRBD1 TRBJ2-7 TRBV5-1 many CASSTGQSGEQYF TGCGCCAGCAGCACGGGACAGTCGGGTGAGCAGTACTTC
. TRBJ2-5 TRBV29-1 many CSATLGGTQYF TGCAGTGCGACCCTTGGGGGGACCCAGTACTTC
. TRBJ2-1 TRBV11-2 many CASSSKTGYNEQFF TGTGCCAGCAGCTCAAAGACAGGCTACAATGAGCAGTTCTTC
. TRBJ2-5 TRBV29-1 many CSVRDYSKETQYF TGCAGCGTCCGAGACTATTCTAAAGAGACCCAGTACTTC
TRBD1 TRBJ1-5 TRBV5-1 many CASSLGQNQPQHF TGTGCCAGCAGTTTGGGACAGAATCAGCCCCAGCATTTT
. TRBJ2-3 TRBV5-1 many CASSLDGSGDTQYF TGCGCCAGCAGCTTGGACGGGAGCGGAGATACGCAGTATTTT
. TRBJ1-2 TRBV7-9 many CASSLRGGSDYGYTF TGTGCCAGCAGCTTACGTGGTGGGTCGGACTATGGCTACACCTTC
. TRBJ2-1 TRBV28 many CASGLFTRPGNEQFF TGTGCCAGCGGGTTGTTTACCCGTCCGGGCAATGAGCAGTTCTTC
. TRBJ2-1 TRBV5-1 many CASSLTGRELYNEQFF TGCGCCAGCAGCTTGACAGGGCGGGAGTTGTACAATGAGCAGTTCTTC
TRBD1 TRBJ1-2 TRBV27 many CASSPRAGGGYGYTF TGTGCCAGCAGTCCCCGCGCAGGGGGGGGCTATGGCTACACCTTC
. TRBJ2-1 TRBV29-1 . CGFRRGALSIEQLF TGCGGCTTCCGACGGGGGGCTTTATCCATTGAGCAGTTGTTC
. TRBJ2-1 TRBV18 many CASSPPPFQTNEQFF TGTGCCAGCTCACCACCCCCTTTTCAGACTAATGAGCAGTTCTTC
TRBD1 TRBJ1-1 TRBV5-1 many CASSQGQANTEAFF TGCGCCAGCAGCCAGGGACAGGCGAACACTGAAGCTTTCTTT
. TRBJ2-5 TRBV5-1 . CASSTSGTAGETQYF TGCGCCAGCAGCACTTCCGGGACCGCGGGGGAGACCCAGTACTTC
. TRBJ2-1 TRBV29-1 many CSVGATYNEQFF TGCAGCGTTGGGGCAACCTACAATGAGCAGTTCTTC
. TRBJ2-1 TRBV5-1 few CASTLTVATYNEQFF TGCGCCAGCACCCTGACTGTGGCAACCTACAATGAGCAGTTCTTC
. TRBJ1-1 TRBV30 medium-sized CAWGQSTGGTEAFF TGTGCCTGGGGTCAGAGTACAGGCGGTACTGAAGCTTTCTTT
. TRBJ2-5 TRBV5-1 many CASSLGQQETQYF TGTGCCAGCAGTTTGGGACAACAAGAGACCCAGTACTTC
. TRBJ2-6 TRBV5-1 many CASSMQPQGSSGANVLTF TGCGCCAGCAGCATGCAACCTCAGGGCAGCTCTGGGGCCAACGTCCTGACTTTC
. TRBJ2-2 TRBV18 many CASSPAGPGKSGELFF TGTGCCAGCTCACCGGCTGGGCCAGGGAAATCCGGGGAGCTGTTTTTT
. TRBJ2-7 TRBV30 few CAWGAFSYEQYF TGTGCCTGGGGTGCGTTCTCCTACGAGCAGTACTTC
. TRBJ2-5 TRBV12-3/TRBV12-4 many CASSSAGKETQYF TGTGCCAGCAGCTCCGCCGGAAAAGAGACCCAGTACTTC